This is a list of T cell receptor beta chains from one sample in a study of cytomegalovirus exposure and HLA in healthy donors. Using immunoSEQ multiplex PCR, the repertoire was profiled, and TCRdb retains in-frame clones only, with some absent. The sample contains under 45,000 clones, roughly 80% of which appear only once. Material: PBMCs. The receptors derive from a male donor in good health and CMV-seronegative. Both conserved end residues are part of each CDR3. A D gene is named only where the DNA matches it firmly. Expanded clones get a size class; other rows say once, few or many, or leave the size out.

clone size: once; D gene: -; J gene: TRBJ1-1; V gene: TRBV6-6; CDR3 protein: CAIQGWTEAFF; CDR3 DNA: TGTGCCATTCAGGGTTGGACTGAAGCTTTCTTT
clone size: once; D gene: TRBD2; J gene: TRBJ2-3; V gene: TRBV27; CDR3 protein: CASRAGGLSDTQYF; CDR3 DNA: TGTGCCTCCAGGGCGGGGGGGCTCTCAGATACGCAGTATTTT
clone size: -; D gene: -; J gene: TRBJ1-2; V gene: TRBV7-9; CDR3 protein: CATGGAYGYTF; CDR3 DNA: TGTGCCACGGGCGGGGCCTATGGCTACACCTTC
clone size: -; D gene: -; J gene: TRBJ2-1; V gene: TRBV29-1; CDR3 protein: CSVYGTPISYNEQFF; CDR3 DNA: TGCAGCGTTTACGGGACTCCCATATCCTACAATGAGCAGTTCTTC
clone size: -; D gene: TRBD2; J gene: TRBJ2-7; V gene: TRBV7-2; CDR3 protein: CASSLVAGVKQYF; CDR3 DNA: TGTGCCAGCAGCTTGGTAGCGGGAGTAAAGCAGTACTTC
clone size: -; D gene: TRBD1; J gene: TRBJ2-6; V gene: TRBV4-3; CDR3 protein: CASSQTGTGSGANVLTF; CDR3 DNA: TGCGCCAGCAGCCAAACCGGGACAGGGTCTGGGGCCAACGTCCTGACTTTC
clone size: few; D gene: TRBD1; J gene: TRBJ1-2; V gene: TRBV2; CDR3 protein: CASRMDRSNGYTF; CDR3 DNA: TGTGCCAGCAGGATGGACAGGAGCAATGGCTACACCTTC
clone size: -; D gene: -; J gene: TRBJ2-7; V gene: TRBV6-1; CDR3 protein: CASGGTYSYEQYF; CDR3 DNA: TGTGCCAGCGGCGGGACGTATTCCTACGAGCAGTACTTC
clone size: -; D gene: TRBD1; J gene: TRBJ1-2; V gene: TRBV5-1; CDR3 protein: CASSRTGTGYGYTF; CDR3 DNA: TGCGCCAGCAGCCGTACCGGGACAGGGTATGGCTACACCTTC
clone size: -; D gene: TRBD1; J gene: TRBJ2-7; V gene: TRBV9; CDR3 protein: CASSEGVGGEYEQYF; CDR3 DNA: TGTGCCAGCAGCGAGGGAGTAGGGGGCGAATACGAGCAGTACTTC
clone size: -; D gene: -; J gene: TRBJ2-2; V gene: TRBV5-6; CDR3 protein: CASSLGLGTTGELFF; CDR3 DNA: TGTGCCAGCAGCTTGGGCCTTGGGACAACCGGGGAGCTGTTTTTT
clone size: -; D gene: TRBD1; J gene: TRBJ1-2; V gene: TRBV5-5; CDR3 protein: CASSLEDRVYGYTF; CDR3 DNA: TGTGCCAGCAGCTTGGAGGACAGGGTCTATGGCTACACCTTC
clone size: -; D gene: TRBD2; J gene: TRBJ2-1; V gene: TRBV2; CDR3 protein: CASSKSTSGYEQFF; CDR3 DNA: TGTGCCAGCAGTAAATCGACTAGCGGCTATGAGCAGTTCTTC
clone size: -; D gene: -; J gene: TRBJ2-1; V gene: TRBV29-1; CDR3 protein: CSASWPGVRYNEQFF; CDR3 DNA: TGCAGCGCCTCTTGGCCGGGGGTTAGGTACAATGAGCAGTTCTTC
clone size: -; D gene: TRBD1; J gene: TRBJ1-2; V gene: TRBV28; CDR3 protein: CASSLPDGQGKSYTF; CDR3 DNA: TGTGCCAGCAGTTTACCTGATGGACAGGGAAAGAGCTACACCTTC
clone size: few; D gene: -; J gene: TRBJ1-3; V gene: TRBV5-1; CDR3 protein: CASSPRPQGSSGNTIYF; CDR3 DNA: TGCGCCAGCAGCCCGCGCCCGCAGGGCTCCTCTGGAAACACCATATATTTT
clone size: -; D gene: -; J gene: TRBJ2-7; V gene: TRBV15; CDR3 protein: CATSRSREGAEQYF; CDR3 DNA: TGTGCCACCAGCAGATCCCGAGAGGGCGCCGAGCAGTACTTC
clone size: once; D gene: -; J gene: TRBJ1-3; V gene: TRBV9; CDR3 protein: CASSVGTDQGNTIYF; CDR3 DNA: TGTGCCAGCAGCGTAGGGACAGACCAGGGAAACACCATATATTTT
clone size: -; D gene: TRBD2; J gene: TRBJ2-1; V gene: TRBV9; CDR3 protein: CASSTRSGGGSNEQFF; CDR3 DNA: TGTGCCAGCAGCACTAGGAGCGGGGGGGGTTCGAATGAGCAGTTCTTC
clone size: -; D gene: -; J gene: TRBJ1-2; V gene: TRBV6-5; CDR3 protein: CASRRGYGYTF; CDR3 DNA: TGTGCCAGCAGGAGGGGGTATGGCTACACCTTC
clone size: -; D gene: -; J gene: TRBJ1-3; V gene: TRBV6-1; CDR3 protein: CASSPMSSGNTIYF; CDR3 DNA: TGTGCCAGCAGCCCAATGTCCTCTGGAAACACCATATATTTT
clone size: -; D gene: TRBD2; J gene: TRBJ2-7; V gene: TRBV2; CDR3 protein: CASSDPGGGASYEQYF; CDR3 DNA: TGTGCCAGCAGTGACCCGGGCGGGGGGGCCTCCTACGAGCAGTACTTC
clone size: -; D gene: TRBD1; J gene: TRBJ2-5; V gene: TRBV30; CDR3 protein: CAWTPPPGQGAFEQYF; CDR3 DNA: TGTGCCTGGACCCCTCCACCGGGACAGGGGGCATTTGAGCAGTACTTC
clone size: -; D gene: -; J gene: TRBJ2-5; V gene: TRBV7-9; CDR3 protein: CASSLGLRGETQYF; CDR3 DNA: TGTGCCAGCAGCTTAGGCCTACGGGGAGAGACCCAGTACTTC
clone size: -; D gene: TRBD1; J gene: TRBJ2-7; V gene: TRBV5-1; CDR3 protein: CASRRQGRYF; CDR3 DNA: TGCGCCAGCAGGCGACAGGGCAGGTACTTC
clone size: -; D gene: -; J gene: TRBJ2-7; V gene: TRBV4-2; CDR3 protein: CASSQDQDSSYEQYF; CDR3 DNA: TGTGCCAGCAGCCAAGATCAGGACTCAAGCTACGAGCAGTACTTC
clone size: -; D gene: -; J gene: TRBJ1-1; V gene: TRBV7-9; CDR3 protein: CASSLEGDTEAFF; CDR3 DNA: TGTGCCAGCAGCTTAGAGGGAGACACTGAAGCTTTCTTT
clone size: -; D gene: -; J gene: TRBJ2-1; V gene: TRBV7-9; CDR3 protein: CASSPSSGQNNEQFF; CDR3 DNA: TGTGCCAGCAGCCCCTCTAGCGGACAGAACAATGAGCAGTTCTTC
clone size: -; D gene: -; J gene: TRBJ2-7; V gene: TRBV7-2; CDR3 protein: CASSIGGDAPEQYF; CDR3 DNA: TGTGCCAGCAGCATCGGCGGGGATGCTCCCGAGCAGTACTTC
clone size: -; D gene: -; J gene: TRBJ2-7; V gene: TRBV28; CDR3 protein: CASSPQVSSYEQYF; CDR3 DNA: TGTGCCAGCAGCCCTCAGGTGAGCTCCTACGAGCAGTACTTC
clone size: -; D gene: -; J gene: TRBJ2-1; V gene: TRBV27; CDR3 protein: CASSLTTNSGNEQFF; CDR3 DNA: TGTGCCAGCAGTCTTACGACGAACAGCGGGAATGAGCAGTTCTTC
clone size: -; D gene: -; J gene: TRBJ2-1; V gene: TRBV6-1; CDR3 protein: CASGGKVGIYEQFF; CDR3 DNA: TGTGCCAGCGGGGGGAAGGTGGGCATATATGAGCAGTTCTTC
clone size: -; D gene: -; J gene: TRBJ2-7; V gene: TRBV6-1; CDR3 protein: CASSVLDYEQYF; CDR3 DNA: TGTGCCAGCAGTGTGTTAGACTACGAGCAGTACTTC
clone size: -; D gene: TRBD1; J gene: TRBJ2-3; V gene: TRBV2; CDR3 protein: CASKGDRGTDTQYF; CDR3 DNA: TGTGCCAGCAAGGGAGACAGGGGTACAGATACGCAGTATTTT
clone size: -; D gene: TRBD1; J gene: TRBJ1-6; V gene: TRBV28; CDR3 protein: CASRPPGGYSPLHF; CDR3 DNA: TGTGCCAGCAGACCCCCAGGGGGTTACTCACCCCTCCACTTT
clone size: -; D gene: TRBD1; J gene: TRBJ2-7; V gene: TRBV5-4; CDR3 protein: CASSWGTGSTYEQYF; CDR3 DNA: TGTGCCAGCAGCTGGGGGACAGGGAGTACCTACGAGCAGTACTTC
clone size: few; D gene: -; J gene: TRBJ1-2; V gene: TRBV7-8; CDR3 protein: CASSLATGSYGYTF; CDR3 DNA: TGTGCCAGCAGCTTAGCAACAGGGTCCTATGGCTACACCTTC
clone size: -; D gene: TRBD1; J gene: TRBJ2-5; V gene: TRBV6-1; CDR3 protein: CASSVGGSEETQYF; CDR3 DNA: TGTGCCAGCAGTGTAGGGGGCTCTGAAGAGACCCAGTACTTC
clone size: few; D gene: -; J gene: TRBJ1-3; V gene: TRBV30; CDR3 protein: CAWTVPSQGTGNTIYF; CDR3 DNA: TGTGCCTGGACCGTACCTTCTCAGGGCACTGGAAACACCATATATTTT
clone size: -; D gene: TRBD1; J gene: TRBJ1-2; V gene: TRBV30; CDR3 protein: CAWSPGTVEGYTF; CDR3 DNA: TGTGCCTGGAGTCCAGGGACAGTCGAGGGCTACACCTTC
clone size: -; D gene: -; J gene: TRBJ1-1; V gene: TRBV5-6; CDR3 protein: CASSLEAGRQNTEAFF; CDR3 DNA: TGTGCCAGCAGCTTGGAGGCGGGGAGACAGAACACTGAAGCTTTCTTT
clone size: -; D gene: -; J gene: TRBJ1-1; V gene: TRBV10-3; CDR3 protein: CAISEEGGNTEAFF; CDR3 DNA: TGTGCCATCAGTGAAGAGGGTGGGAACACTGAAGCTTTCTTT
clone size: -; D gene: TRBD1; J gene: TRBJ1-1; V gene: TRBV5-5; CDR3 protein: CASSLDGTGDTEAFF; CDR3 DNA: TGTGCCAGCAGCTTGGATGGGACAGGGGACACTGAAGCTTTCTTT
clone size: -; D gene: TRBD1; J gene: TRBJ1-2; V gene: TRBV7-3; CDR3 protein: CASSPLPGQGGGYTF; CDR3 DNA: TGTGCCAGCAGCCCCCTACCGGGACAGGGTGGTGGCTACACCTTC
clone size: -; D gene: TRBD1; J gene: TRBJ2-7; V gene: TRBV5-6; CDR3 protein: CASSLDRGLSEQYF; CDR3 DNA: TGTGCCAGCAGCCTGGACAGGGGGCTTTCCGAGCAGTACTTC
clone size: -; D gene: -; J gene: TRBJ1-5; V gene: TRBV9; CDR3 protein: CASSVVGRGNQPQHF; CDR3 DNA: TGTGCCAGCAGCGTAGTGGGGAGGGGTAATCAGCCCCAGCATTTT
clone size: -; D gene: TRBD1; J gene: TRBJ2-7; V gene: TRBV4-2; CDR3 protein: CASSQGTGGSYEQYF; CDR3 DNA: TGTGCCAGCAGCCAAGGCACAGGGGGCTCCTACGAGCAGTACTTC
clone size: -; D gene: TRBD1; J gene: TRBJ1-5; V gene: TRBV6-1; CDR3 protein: CASSDRGPQNQPQHF; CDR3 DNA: TGTGCCAGCAGTGACAGGGGGCCCCAAAATCAGCCCCAGCATTTT
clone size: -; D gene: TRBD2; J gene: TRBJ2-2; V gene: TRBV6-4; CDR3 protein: CASSAGTSTGELFF; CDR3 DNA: TGTGCCAGCAGTGCCGGGACTAGCACCGGGGAGCTGTTTTTT
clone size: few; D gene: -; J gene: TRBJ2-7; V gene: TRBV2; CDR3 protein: CASTNGGYEQYF; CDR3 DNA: TGTGCCAGCACGAATGGGGGGTACGAGCAGTACTTC
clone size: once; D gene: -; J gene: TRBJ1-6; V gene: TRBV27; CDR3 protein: CASSFRGGNSPLHF; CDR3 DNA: TGTGCCAGCAGTTTTAGGGGAGGCAATTCACCCCTCCACTTT
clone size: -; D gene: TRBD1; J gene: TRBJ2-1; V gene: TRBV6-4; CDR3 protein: CASSDPGQGYNEQFF; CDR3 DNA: TGTGCCAGCAGTGACCCGGGACAGGGGTACAATGAGCAGTTCTTC
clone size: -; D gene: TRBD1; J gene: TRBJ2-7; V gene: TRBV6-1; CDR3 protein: CASSAEDDRGAYEQYF; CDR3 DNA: TGTGCCAGCAGTGCCGAAGACGACAGGGGGGCCTACGAGCAGTACTTC
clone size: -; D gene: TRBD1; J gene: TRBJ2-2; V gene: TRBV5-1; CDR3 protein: CASSGEGQGYTGELFF; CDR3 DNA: TGCGCCAGCAGCGGTGAGGGACAGGGGTACACCGGGGAGCTGTTTTTT